Ten or more counts support the clone carrying this TCR beta chain. Little can be read into the size of this beta chain, an off-target read in a library designed for alpha chains. This specimen belongs to a study of spatial heterogeneity in lung cancer. TCRdb itself ran the 5' RACE reads through MiXCR, one entry per CDR3 protein. The table has approximately 7,800 distinct CDR3 sequences, 7.5% to 10% seen once. The CDR3 has 14 amino acids. Germline CDR1 is KGHDR and CDR2 is SFDVKD. The ends were cut back, 5 bases at V and 5 bases at J, with 12 bases in the middle. As to time point: sample taken at primary tumor resection. Whole RNA, isolated from tumor, nontumor lung or frozen PBMC, was sequenced without prior sorting.

The chain carries TRBV24-1 and TRBJ1-5; weak D call: TRBD1 (5 bases). The input for sequencing was PBMCs, taken at surgery. The clonotype was recovered from a male donor with early-stage non-small cell lung cancer. The CDR3 sequence: CATSAPGRDQPQHF. The CDR3, as DNA: TGTGCCACCAGTGCGCCAGGGAGGGATCAGCCCCAGCATTTT.